These 27 T cell receptor beta chains were all obtained from the same sample, sequenced in a study of blood T cells in healthy people across ages. Then a second PCR, running about 6 to 12 cycles, was carried out with a sample-barcoded 5' primer and a J-beta primer mix. TCRdb re-called the 5' RACE reads with MiXCR, one entry per CDR3 protein. The sample includes 720,000 or so distinct CDR3 sequences, around 43% of them seen just once. Sequencing used blood. These receptors originate from a man aged 80 or over in good health.

The chain couples TRBV3-1 to TRBJ2-1; D is possibly TRBD1 or TRBD2 (5 bases each). CDR3 length: 16 residues. Germline CDR1 and CDR2: LGHDT and YNNKEL (reference sequence). Trimming cost V 2 bases and J 7 bases, with 18 bases left between them. The CDR3 protein is CASSQFGASSRNEQFF. Here the CDR3 DNA reads TGTGCCAGCAGCCAATTCGGGGCAAGCTCCAGGAATGAGCAGTTCTTC.

J is TRBJ1-2 and V is TRBV20-1, with no clear D. The germline gives CDR1 DFQATT, CDR2 SNEGSKA (reference sequence). Deletions cut 3 bases from V and 4 bases from J, with 3 bases between. The CDR3 totals 10 residues. The DNA of the CDR3 is TGCAGTGCTAGCAGCTATGGCTACACCTTC. It encodes CSASSYGYTF.

This clonotype occurred once. This CDR3 reads CASSLSLRDSYEQYF. CDR3 DNA sequence: TGCGCCAGCAGCCTCAGCCTCAGGGATTCGTACGAGCAGTACTTC. J is TRBJ2-7 and V is TRBV4-3; a weak D match, TRBD1 (5 bases). Trimming left V 4 bases short and J 4 bases short, with 17 bases between. This CDR3 comprises 15 residues. Per germline, CDR1 LGHNA and CDR2 YSLEER.

The chain has TRBV5-1 and TRBJ2-7, with 7 bases aligning to TRBD1. The length of the CDR3 is 15 residues. Per the germline V gene, CDR1 is SGHRS and CDR2 is YFSETQ. The junction had 5 bases not matched to a gene; V was cut back by 0 bases and J by 2 bases. DNA for the CDR3: TGCGCCAGCAGCTTGGGACAGGGTTTCGCCTACGAGCAGTACTTC. It is translated as CASSLGQGFAYEQYF. Variable domain in full (rest from reference TRBV5-1 and TRBJ2-7): KAGVTQTPRYLIKTRGQQVTLSCSPISGHRSVSWYQQTPGQGLQFLFEYFSETQRNKGNFPGRFSGRQFSNSRSEMNVSTLELGDSALYLCASSLGQGFAYEQYFGPGTRLTVT.

The J gene is TRBJ2-1, the V gene TRBV7-2; 7 positions match TRBD1. The germline V gene encodes CDR1 SGHTA and CDR2 FQGNSA. With 5 bases clipped from V and 10 bases from J, the junction kept 8 bases outside the gene matches. The CDR3 runs 13 residues. The DNA of the CDR3 is TGTGCCAGCAGCCGGGACAGTAACGGAGAGCAGTTCTTC. It encodes CASSRDSNGEQFF.

This clonotype was observed a handful of times. The gene calls are TRBV6-2 or TRBV6-3 and TRBJ2-3; D is ambiguous. Trimming cost V 0 bases and J 1 base, with 5 bases left between them. CDR1 is MNHEY, CDR2 SVGEGT, per germline. The CDR3 consists of 14 residues. CDR3 bases: TGTGCCAGCAGTTACTCGCGAGGCACAGATACGCAGTATTTT. It specifies CASSYSRGTDTQYF.

The chain uses TRBV5-4 and TRBJ2-3, with D perhaps TRBD1 or TRBD2 (6 bases each). Trimming took off 2 bases at V and 0 bases at J, with 16 bases between the two ends. Germline values: CDR1 SGHNT, CDR2 YYREEE (reference sequence). The CDR3 is 17 residues long. The CDR3 loop is CASSFRVAGHSTDTQYF. The CDR3 coding sequence is TGTGCCAGCAGCTTCCGAGTGGCGGGACACAGCACAGATACGCAGTATTTT.

This rearrangement joins TRBV20-1 to TRBJ2-7; D remains ambiguous. The CDR3 totals 11 residues. Germline CDR1 reads DFQATT; CDR2 reads SNEGSKA (reference sequence). Trimming removed 1 base at V and 1 base at J, with 2 bases between. DNA for the CDR3: TGCAGTGCTAGAGGGTCCTACGAGCAGTACTTC. It translates to CSARGSYEQYF.

J is TRBJ2-3 and V is TRBV20-1, with 10 bases matching TRBD2. Germline V gene lookup returns CDR1 DFQATT and CDR2 SNEGSKA (reference sequence). CDR3 size: 17 residues. J gave up 0 bases and V 0 bases, and 6 bases lay outside the gene matches. CDR3 in DNA: TGCAGTGCTAGAGATCCGACTAGCGGGTACAGCACAGATACGCAGTATTTT. Its protein is CSARDPTSGYSTDTQYF.

This rearrangement joins TRBV21-1 to TRBJ1-2. TRBV21-1 is a pseudogene locus. This CDR3 has 15 residues. In DNA, the CDR3 is TGTGCCAGCAGCAAAGTGAGAGGGAAGGACTATGGCTACACCTTC. Translation: CASSKVRGKDYGYTF.

A few counts support this clonotype. The V call is TRBV2, the J call TRBJ2-1; a possible D gene is TRBD1 (6 bases). CDR3 size: 15 residues. Germline V gives CDR1 SNHLY, CDR2 FYNNEI. V lost 6 bases, J lost 12 bases, and 24 bases lay in between. CDR3 loop: CASRETGPSTMSQFF. The CDR3, as DNA: TGTGCCAGCAGGGAGACAGGACCTAGTACAATGTCGCAGTTCTTC. Together with reference TRBV2 and TRBJ2-1, the CDR3 gives the full variable domain: EPEVTQTPSHQVTQMGQEVILRCVPISNHLYFYWYRQILGQKVEFLVSFYNNEISEKSEIFDDQFSVERPDGSNFTLKIRSTKLEDSAMYFCASRETGPSTMSQFFGPGTRLTVL.

This clonotype appeared a few times. The chain employs TRBV4-2 and TRBJ2-5; no reliable D call. Germline V gives CDR1 LGHNA, CDR2 YNFKEQ. This CDR3 is 17 amino acids long. Between the trimmed V and J ends, which lost 1 base and 0 bases, there was a span of 15 bases. This chain's CDR3 is CASSQVRSGDHQETQYF. CDR3 in DNA: TGTGCCAGCAGCCAAGTACGTTCAGGCGACCACCAAGAGACCCAGTACTTC.

The J gene is TRBJ2-1, the V gene TRBV7-2; 8 bases are shared with TRBD2. This CDR3 is 18 amino acids long. CDR1 is SGHTA, CDR2 FQGNSA, per germline. V lost 1 base and J lost 7; bases outside the gene matches: 15. In DNA, the CDR3 is TGTGCCAGCAGCTTAGATCCTCCAGCGGGGGCCTCTAAAAATGAGCAGTTCTTC. Protein sequence: CASSLDPPAGASKNEQFF.

The chain employs TRBV18 and TRBJ2-5, with 8 bases matching TRBD1. The CDR3 has 17 residues. After removal of 1 base from V and 5 bases from J, the junction contained 12 bases not matched to a gene. The V gene's germline CDR1 is KGHSH and CDR2 LQKENI. The CDR3 nucleotides read TGTGCCAGCTCACCACGGAGCCAGGGGGCAAAGAGGGAGACCCAGTACTTC. Its translation is CASSPRSQGAKRETQYF.

This clonotype has more than one count but fewer than ten. The chain recombines TRBV7-9 with TRBJ2-3; D remains ambiguous. The V and J ends lost 5 bases and 2 bases respectively, with 14 bases between them. The CDR3 loop spans 15 amino acids. CDR1 SEHNR and CDR2 FQNEAQ come from the germline V gene (reference sequence). The CDR3 region is CASSPSGRTTDTQYF. The CDR3 DNA reads as TGTGCCAGCAGCCCCTCTGGGCGAACCACAGATACGCAGTATTTT.

Here the CDR3 reads CASSVEPGSPGANVLTF. Written as DNA, the CDR3 is TGTGCCAGCAGCGTAGAACCAGGTAGTCCTGGGGCCAACGTCCTGACTTTC. The rearrangement links TRBV9 to TRBJ2-6; D not resolved. Trimming removed 0 bases from V and 2 bases from J, with 12 bases in between. CDR1 and CDR2 (germline): SGDLS, YYNGEE. There are 17 residues in the CDR3.

The chain couples TRBV2 to TRBJ1-2, with 11 bases aligning to TRBD1. Unmatched junction bases numbered 7, after V lost 6 bases and J lost 7 bases. Germline V lookup: CDR1 SNHLY, CDR2 FYNNEI. The CDR3 spans 14 residues. CDR3 loop: CASSDGQGAFGYTF. The CDR3 DNA reads as TGTGCCAGCAGCGACGGACAGGGGGCGTTTGGCTACACCTTC.

The chain employs TRBV15 and TRBJ2-7, with D unclear. The CDR3 sequence is 15 residues long. Per germline, CDR1 LNHNV and CDR2 YYDKDF (reference sequence). V was shortened by 0 bases and J by 1 base, with 10 bases between the two germline ends. CDR3 region: CATSRDLVGSYEQYF. As DNA, the CDR3 is TGTGCCACCAGCAGAGATCTGGTAGGGTCCTACGAGCAGTACTTC.

The V and J genes are TRBV6-5 and TRBJ2-7; D could derive from TRBD1 or TRBD2 (5 bases each). The DNA end lines up better with TRBJ2-5; the J call may be wrong. The CDR3 runs to 15 residues. Germline lookup yields CDR1 MNHEY and CDR2 SVGAGI. CDR3 sequence reads: CASSYSGRSAETQYF. CDR3 DNA sequence: TGTGCCAGCAGTTACTCGGGACGTTCCGCGGAGACCCAGTACTTC.

CDR3 in amino acids: CSVPTGTLGGNQPQHF. As DNA, the CDR3 is TGCAGTGTGCCGACCGGGACACTGGGGGGCAATCAGCCCCAGCATTTT. The chain carries TRBV20-1 and TRBJ1-5, with D possibly being TRBD1 (6 bases). CDR3 size: 16 residues. V lost 7 bases and J lost 2, with 21 bases in between. Germline V CDR1 and CDR2: DFQATT, SNEGSKA (reference sequence).

A remark on this clonotype: A much more abundant neighbour one base away suggests this may be a read error. This chain uses TRBV20-1 with TRBJ1-5; the D gene is possibly TRBD1 (5 bases). The CDR3 sequence is 13 residues long. V lost 3 bases to trimming and J lost 7 bases, with 13 bases between them. The V gene's germline CDR1 is DFQATT and CDR2 SNEGSKA (reference sequence). In nucleotides, the CDR3 is TGCAGTGCTAGTATACCGGGGGAGCAGCCCCAGCATTTT. This translates into CSASIPGEQPQHF.

The gene calls are TRBV7-9 and TRBJ2-4; possibly TRBD2 for D (5 bases). The J call may be mistaken, given a closer DNA end match to TRBJ2-7. CDR3 length: 15 residues. CDR1 and CDR2 (germline): SEHNR, FQNEAQ (reference sequence). This CDR3 reads CASSSVSAGAYEQYF. The CDR3 nucleotides read TGTGCCAGCAGCTCAGTTAGCGCCGGGGCCTACGAGCAGTACTTC.

The chain couples TRBV5-1 to TRBJ2-7; 7 bases match TRBD1. The CDR3 has 13 amino acids. After removal of 0 bases from V and 6 bases from J, the junction contained 3 bases not matched to a gene. Germline loops: CDR1 SGHRS, CDR2 YFSETQ. The CDR3 DNA sequence: TGCGCCAGCAGCTTGGGGGACAGCTTCGAGCAGTACTTC. Translated, it gives CASSLGDSFEQYF.

V and J are TRBV27 and TRBJ2-2, with D perhaps matching TRBD2 (5 bases). From germline, CDR1 is MNHEY and CDR2 SMNVEV (reference sequence). V lost 4 bases and J 6 bases, leaving 9 bases between the germline ends. This CDR3 comprises 13 residues. CDR3 residues: CASSSQRAGELFF. The CDR3 coding sequence is TGTGCCAGCAGTTCCCAGAGGGCCGGGGAGCTGTTTTTT.

Comments on this clonotype: At one end the junction does not follow the germline gene, possibly because of a read error. J is TRBJ2-3 and V is TRBV4-1; possibly TRBD1 or TRBD2 for D (5 bases each). Germline-derived CDR1 and CDR2 are MGHRA and YSYEKL. The CDR3 has 15 amino acids. The DNA for the CDR3 is TGCGTCAGCAGCCAAGATGGGGACGTTACAGATACGCAGTATTTT. Translated, it gives CVSSQDGDVTDTQYF.

A single count supports this clonotype. CDR3 sequence (DNA): TGTGCCAGCAGTTACTCAACGGACAGGGTTGACACTTTCTTT. Protein: CASSYSTDRVDTFF. The chain has TRBV6-2 or TRBV6-3 and TRBJ1-1, with TRBD1 identical over 8 bases. Trimming cost V 0 bases and J 12 bases; bases outside gene matches: 9. The CDR3 runs to 14 residues. The V gene's germline CDR1 is MNHEY and CDR2 SVGEGT.

The chain has TRBV14 and TRBJ1-2; no reliable D call. The germline CDR1 and CDR2 sequences are SGHDN and FVKESK. CDR3 length: 16 residues. Trimming pared 4 bases from V and 3 bases from J, leaving 18 bases between. CDR3 region: CASSLGWGEVDYGYTF. CDR3 bases: TGTGCCAGCAGCCTCGGGTGGGGTGAAGTCGACTATGGCTACACCTTC.